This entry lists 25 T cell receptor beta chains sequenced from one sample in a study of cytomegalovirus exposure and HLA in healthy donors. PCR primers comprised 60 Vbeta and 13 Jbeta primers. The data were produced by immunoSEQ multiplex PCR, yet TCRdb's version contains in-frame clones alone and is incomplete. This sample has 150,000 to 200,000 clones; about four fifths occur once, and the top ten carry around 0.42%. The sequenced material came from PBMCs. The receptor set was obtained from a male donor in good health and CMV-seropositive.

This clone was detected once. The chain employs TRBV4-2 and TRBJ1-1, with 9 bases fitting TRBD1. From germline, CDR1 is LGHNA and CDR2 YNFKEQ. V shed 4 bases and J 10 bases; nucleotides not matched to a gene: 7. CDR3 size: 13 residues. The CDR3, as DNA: TGTGCCAGCAGCCCCCGGGACAGGGAGTCAGCTTTCTTT. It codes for CASSPRDRESAFF.

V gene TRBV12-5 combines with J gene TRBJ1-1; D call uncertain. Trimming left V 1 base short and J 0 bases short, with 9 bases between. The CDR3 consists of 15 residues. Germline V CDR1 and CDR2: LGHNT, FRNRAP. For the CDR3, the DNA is TGTGCTAGTGGTTTGGGTGGGAGGATGAACACTGAAGCTTTCTTT. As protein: CASGLGGRMNTEAFF. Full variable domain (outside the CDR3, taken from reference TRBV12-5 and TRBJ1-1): DARVTQTPRHKVTEMGQEVTMRCQPILGHNTVFWYRQTMMQGLELLAYFRNRAPLDDSGMPKDRFSAEMPDATLATLKIQPSEPRDSAVYFCASGLGGRMNTEAFFGQGTRLTVV.

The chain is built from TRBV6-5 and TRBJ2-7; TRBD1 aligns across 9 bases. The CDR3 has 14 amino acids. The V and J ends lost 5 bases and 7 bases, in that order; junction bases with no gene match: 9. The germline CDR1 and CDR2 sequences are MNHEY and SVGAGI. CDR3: CASSPLGTGREQYF. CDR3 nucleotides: TGTGCCAGCAGTCCCCTAGGGACAGGGCGGGAGCAGTACTTC.

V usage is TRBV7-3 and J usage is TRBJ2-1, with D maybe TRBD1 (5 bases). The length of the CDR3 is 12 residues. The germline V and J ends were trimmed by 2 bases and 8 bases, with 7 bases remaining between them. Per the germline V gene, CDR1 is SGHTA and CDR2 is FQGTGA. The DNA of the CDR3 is TGTGCCAGCAGCTTACAGGGCCATGAGCAGTTCTTC. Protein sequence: CASSLQGHEQFF.

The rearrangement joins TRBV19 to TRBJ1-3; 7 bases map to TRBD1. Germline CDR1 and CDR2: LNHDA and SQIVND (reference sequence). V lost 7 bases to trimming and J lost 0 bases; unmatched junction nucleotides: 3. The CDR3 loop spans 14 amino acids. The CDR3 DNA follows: TGTGCCAGTAACAGGGGTGTCTCTGGAAACACCATATATTTT. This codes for CASNRGVSGNTIYF. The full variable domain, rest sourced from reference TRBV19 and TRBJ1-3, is DGGITQSPKYLFRKEGQNVTLSCEQNLNHDAMYWYRQDPGQGLRLIYYSQIVNDFQKGDIAEGYSVSREKKESFPLTVTSAQKNPTAFYLCASNRGVSGNTIYFGEGSWLTVV.

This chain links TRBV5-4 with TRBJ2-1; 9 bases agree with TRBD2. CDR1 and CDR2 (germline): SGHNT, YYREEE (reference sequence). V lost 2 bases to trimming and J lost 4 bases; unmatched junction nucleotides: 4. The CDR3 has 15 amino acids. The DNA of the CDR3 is TGTGCCAGCAGCTTCGAGCGGGGGGCTTACAATGAGCAGTTCTTC. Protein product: CASSFERGAYNEQFF.

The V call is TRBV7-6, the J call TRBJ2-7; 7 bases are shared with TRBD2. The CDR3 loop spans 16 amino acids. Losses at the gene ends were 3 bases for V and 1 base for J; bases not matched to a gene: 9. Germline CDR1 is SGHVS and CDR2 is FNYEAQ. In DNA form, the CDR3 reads TGTGCCAGCAGCTTTATTGGGCGGGAGTTGTCCTACGAGCAGTACTTC. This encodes CASSFIGRELSYEQYF.

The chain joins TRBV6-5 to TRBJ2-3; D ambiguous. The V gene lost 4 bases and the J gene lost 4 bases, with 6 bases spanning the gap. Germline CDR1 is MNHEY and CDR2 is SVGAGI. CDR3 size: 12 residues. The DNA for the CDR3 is TGTGCCAGCAGTTCGCAGGCAGATACGCAGTATTTT. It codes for CASSSQADTQYF.

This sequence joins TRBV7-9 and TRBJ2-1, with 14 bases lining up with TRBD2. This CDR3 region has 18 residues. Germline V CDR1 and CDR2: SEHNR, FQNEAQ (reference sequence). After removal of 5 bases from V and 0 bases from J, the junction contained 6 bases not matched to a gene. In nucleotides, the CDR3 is TGTGCCAGCAGCCCTGGGACTAGCGGGGGTAACTCCTACAATGAGCAGTTCTTC. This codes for CASSPGTSGGNSYNEQFF.

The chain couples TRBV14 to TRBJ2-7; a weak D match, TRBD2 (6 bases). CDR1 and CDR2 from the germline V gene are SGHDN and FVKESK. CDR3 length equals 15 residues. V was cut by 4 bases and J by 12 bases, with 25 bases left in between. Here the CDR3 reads CASSPGGRLVWDPYF. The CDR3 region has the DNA TGTGCCAGCAGCCCTGGGGGGAGACTAGTGTGGGATCCGTACTTC.

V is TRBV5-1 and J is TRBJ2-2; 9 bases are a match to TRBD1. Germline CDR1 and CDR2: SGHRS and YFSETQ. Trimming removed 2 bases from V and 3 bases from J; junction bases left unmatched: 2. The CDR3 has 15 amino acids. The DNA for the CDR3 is TGCGCCAGCAGCTTACGGACAGGGGACACCGGGGAGCTGTTTTTT. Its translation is CASSLRTGDTGELFF.

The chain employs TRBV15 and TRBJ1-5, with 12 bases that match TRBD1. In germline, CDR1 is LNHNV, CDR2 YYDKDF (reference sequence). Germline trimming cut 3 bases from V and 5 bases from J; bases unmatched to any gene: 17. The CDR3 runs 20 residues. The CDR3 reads CATSRGQGAWGSVGDQPQHF. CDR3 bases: TGTGCCACCAGCAGGGGACAGGGGGCTTGGGGATCGGTTGGGGATCAGCCCCAGCATTTT.

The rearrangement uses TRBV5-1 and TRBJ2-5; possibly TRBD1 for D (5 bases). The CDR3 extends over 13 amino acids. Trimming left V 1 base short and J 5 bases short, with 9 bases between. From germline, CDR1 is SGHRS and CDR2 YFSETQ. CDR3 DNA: TGCGCCAGCAGCTTGCTCAAGGGGGAGACCCAGTACTTC. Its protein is CASSLLKGETQYF.

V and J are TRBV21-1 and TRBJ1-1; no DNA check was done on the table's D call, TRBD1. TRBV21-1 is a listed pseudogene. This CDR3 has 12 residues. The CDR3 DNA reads TGTGCCAGCAGCGTACAGGGGACTGAAGCTTTCTTT. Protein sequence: CASSVQGTEAFF.

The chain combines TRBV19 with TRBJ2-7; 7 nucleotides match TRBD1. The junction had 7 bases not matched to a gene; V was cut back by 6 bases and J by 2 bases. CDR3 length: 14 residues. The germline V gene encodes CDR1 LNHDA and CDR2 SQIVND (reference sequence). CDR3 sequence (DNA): TGTGCCAGTAGCCTGGGACAGTTTACCTACGAGCAGTACTTC. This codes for CASSLGQFTYEQYF. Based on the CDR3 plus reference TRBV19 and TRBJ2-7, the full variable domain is DGGITQSPKYLFRKEGQNVTLSCEQNLNHDAMYWYRQDPGQGLRLIYYSQIVNDFQKGDIAEGYSVSREKKESFPLTVTSAQKNPTAFYLCASSLGQFTYEQYFGPGTRLTVT.

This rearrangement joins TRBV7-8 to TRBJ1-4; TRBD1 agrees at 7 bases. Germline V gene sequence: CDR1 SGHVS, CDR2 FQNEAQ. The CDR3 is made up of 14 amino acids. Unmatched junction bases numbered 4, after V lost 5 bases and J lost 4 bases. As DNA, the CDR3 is TGTGCCAGCAGCCGGACAGGCCTTAATGAAAAACTGTTTTTT. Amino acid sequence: CASSRTGLNEKLFF.

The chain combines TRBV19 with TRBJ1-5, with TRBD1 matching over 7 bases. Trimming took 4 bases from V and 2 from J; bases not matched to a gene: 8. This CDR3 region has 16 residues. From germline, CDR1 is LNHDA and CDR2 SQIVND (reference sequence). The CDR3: CASSSFSRGGNQPQHF. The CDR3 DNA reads TGTGCCAGTAGTAGTTTCTCCAGGGGGGGCAATCAGCCCCAGCATTTT.

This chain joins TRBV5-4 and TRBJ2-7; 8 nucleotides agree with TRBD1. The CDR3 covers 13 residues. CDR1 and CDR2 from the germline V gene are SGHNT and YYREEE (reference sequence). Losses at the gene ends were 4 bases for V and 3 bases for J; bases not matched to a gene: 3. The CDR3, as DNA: TGTGCCAGCAGCCTCACAGGGGGCTACGAGCAGTACTTC. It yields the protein CASSLTGGYEQYF.

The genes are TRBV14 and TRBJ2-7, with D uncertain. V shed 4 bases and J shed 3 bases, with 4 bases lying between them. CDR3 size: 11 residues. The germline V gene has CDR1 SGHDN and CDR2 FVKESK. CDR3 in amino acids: CASSLSYEQYF. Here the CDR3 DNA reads TGTGCCAGCAGCCTTAGCTACGAGCAGTACTTC.

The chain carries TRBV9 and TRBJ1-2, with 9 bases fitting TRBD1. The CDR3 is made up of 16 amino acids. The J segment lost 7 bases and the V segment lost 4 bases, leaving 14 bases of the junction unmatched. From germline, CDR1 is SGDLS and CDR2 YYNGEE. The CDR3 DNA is TGTGCCAGCAGCCATCCAAACACCGGGACAGGGTTTGGCTACACCTTC. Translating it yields CASSHPNTGTGFGYTF.

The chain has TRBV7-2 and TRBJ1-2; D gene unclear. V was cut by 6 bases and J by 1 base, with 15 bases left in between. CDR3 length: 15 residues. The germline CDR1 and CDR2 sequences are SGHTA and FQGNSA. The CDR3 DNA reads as TGTGCCAGCAGGGCACGGGTCAAAATTAACTATGGCTACACCTTC. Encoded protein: CASRARVKINYGYTF.

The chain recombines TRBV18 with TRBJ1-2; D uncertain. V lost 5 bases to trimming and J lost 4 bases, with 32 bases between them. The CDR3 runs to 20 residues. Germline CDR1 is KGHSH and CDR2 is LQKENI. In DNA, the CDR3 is TGTGCCAGCTCATTCGGTGTATCGGGCCCGGGGATCAATATAATCTATGGCTACACCTTC. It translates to CASSFGVSGPGINIIYGYTF.

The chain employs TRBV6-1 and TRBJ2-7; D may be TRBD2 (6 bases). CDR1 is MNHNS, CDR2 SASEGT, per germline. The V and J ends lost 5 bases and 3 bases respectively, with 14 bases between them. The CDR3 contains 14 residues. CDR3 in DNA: TGTGCCAGCAGTATCCCATCCGGGGGCTACGAGCAGTACTTC. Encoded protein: CASSIPSGGYEQYF.

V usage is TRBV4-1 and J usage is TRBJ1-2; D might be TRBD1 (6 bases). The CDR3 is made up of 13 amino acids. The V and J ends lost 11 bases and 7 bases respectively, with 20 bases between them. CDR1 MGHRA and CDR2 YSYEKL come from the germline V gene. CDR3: CAGGGGAGGGYTF. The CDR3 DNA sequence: TGCGCCGGTGGCGGGGGGGCCGGGGGTGGCTACACCTTC.

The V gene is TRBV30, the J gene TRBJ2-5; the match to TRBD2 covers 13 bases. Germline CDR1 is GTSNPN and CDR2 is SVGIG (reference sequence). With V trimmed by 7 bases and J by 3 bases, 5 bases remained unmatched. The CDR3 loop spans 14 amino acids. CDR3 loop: CASKGLAGKETQYF. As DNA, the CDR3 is TGTGCCTCCAAGGGACTAGCGGGAAAAGAGACCCAGTACTTC. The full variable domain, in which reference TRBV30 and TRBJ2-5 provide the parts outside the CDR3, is SQTIHQWPATLVQPVGSPLSLECTVEGTSNPNLYWYRQAAGRGLQLLFYSVGIGQISSEVPQNLSASRPQDRQFILSSKKLLLSDSGFYLCASKGLAGKETQYFGPGTRLLVL.